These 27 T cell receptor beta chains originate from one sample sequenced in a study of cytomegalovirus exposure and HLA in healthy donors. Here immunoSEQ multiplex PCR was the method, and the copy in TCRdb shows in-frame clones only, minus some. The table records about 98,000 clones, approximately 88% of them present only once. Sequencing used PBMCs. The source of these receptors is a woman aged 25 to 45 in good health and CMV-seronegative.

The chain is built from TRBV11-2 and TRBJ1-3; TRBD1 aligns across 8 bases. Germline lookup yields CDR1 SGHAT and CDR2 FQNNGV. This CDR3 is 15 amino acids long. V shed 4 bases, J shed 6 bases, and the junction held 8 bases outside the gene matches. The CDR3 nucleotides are TGTGCCAGCAGCTCGATACGACAGGGGTCAAACACCATATATTTT. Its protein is CASSSIRQGSNTIYF.

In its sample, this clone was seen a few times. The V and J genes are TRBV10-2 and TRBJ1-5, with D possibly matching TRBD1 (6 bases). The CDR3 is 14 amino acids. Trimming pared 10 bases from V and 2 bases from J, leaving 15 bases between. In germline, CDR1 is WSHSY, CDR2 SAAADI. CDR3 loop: CATRGGVGNQPQHF. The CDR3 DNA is TGCGCCACCCGCGGGGGCGTCGGCAATCAGCCCCAGCATTTT.

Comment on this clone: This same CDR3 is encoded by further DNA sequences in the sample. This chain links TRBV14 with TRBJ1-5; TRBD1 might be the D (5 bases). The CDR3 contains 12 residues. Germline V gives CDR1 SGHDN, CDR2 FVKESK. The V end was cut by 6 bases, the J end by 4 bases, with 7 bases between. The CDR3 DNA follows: TGTGCCAGCAGTAGGGGAAATCAGCCCCAGCATTTT. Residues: CASSRGNQPQHF.

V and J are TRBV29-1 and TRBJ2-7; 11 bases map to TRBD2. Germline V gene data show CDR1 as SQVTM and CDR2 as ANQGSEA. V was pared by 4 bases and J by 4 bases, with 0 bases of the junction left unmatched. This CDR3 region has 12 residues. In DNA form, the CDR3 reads TGCAGCGTTGTAGCGGGGGGGTACGAGCAGTACTTC. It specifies CSVVAGGYEQYF.

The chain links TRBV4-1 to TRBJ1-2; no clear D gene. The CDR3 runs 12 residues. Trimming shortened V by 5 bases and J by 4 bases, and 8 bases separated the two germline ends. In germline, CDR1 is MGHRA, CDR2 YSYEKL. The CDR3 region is CASSGEGYGYTF. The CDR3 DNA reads TGCGCCAGCAGCGGGGAGGGCTATGGCTACACCTTC.

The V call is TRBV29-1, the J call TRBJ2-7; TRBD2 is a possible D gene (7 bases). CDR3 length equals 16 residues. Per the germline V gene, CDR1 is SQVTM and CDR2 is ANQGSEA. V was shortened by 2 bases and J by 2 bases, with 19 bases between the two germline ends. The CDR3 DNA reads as TGCAGCGTTGAAATACCATCGGGGGGACACCCCTACGAGCAGTACTTC. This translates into CSVEIPSGGHPYEQYF.

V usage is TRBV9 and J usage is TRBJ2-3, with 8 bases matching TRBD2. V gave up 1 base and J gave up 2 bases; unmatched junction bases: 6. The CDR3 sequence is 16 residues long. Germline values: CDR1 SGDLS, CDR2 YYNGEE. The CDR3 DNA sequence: TGTGCCAGCAGCGTATGGGCCGGGAGGGACACAGATACGCAGTATTTT. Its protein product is CASSVWAGRDTDTQYF.

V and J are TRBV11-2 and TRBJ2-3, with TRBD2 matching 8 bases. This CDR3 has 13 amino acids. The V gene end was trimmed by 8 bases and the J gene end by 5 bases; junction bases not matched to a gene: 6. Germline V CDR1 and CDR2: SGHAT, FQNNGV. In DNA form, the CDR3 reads TGTGCCAGCGGACCAGCGGGAGTAGATACGCAGTATTTT. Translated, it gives CASGPAGVDTQYF.

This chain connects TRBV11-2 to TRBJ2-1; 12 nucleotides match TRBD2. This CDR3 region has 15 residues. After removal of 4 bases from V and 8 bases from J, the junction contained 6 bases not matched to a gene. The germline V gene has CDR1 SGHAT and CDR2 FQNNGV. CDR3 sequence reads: CASSSRLAGEYEQFF. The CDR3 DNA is TGTGCCAGCAGCTCCCGACTAGCGGGAGAATATGAGCAGTTCTTC.

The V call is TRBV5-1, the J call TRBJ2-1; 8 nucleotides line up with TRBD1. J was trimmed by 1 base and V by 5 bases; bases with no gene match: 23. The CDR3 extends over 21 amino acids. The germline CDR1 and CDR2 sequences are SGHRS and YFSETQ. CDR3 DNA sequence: TGCGCCAGCAGAGTCGGGTTAGTCGGACAGGGAGTAGCTAGGTCCTACAATGAGCAGTTCTTC. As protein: CASRVGLVGQGVARSYNEQFF.

The CDR3 here is CSAKGGDRVNNEQFF. DNA for the CDR3: TGCAGCGCTAAGGGTGGGGACAGGGTAAACAATGAGCAGTTCTTC. V is TRBV29-1 and J is TRBJ2-1; 9 bases align to TRBD1. The junction had 12 bases not matched to a gene; V was cut back by 7 bases and J by 5 bases. The CDR3 covers 15 residues. Germline lookup yields CDR1 SQVTM and CDR2 ANQGSEA.

The CDR3 reads CASSGGLAGGYEQYF. The CDR3 nucleotides read TGTGCCAGCAGTGGGGGACTAGCGGGAGGATACGAGCAGTACTTC. The rearrangement links TRBV5-4 to TRBJ2-7, with 15 bases identical to TRBD2. The germline V gene has CDR1 SGHNT and CDR2 YYREEE (reference sequence). The CDR3 loop spans 15 amino acids. Trimming took 5 bases from V and 4 from J; bases not matched to a gene: 4.

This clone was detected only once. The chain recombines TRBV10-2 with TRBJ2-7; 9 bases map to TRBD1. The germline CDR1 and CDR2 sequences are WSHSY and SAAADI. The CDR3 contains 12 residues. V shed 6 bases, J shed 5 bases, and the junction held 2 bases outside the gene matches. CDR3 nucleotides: TGCGCCAGCAGGGACAGGGGCCACGAGCAGTACTTC. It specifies CASRDRGHEQYF.

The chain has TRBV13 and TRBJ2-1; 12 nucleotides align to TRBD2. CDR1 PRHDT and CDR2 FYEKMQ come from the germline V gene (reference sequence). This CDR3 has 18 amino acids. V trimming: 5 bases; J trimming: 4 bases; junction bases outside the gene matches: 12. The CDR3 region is CASSPSRGTSGPYNEQFF. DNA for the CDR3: TGTGCCAGCAGCCCGAGCAGGGGGACTAGCGGGCCGTACAATGAGCAGTTCTTC.

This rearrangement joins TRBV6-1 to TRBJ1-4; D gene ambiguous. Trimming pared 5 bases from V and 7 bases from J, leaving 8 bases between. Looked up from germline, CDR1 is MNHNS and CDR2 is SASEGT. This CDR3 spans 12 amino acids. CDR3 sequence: CASSLGSEKLFF. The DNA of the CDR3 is TGTGCCAGCAGTTTGGGGAGTGAAAAACTGTTTTTT.

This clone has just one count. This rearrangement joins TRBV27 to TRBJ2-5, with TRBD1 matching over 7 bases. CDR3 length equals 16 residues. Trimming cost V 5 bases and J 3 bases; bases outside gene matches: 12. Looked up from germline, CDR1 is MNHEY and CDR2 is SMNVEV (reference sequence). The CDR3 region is CASSENPYRGKETQYF. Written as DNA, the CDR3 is TGTGCCAGCAGTGAAAATCCTTACAGGGGAAAAGAGACCCAGTACTTC.

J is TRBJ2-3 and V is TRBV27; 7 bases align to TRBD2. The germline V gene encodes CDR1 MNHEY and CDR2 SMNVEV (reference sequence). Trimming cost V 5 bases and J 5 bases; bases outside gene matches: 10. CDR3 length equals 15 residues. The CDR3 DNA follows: TGTGCCAGCAGTCAGAGCGGACTAGGGATAGATACGCAGTATTTT. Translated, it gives CASSQSGLGIDTQYF.

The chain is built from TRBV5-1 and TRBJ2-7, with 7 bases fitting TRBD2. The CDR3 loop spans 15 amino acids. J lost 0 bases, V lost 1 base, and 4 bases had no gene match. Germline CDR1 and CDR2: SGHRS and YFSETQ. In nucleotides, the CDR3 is TGCGCCAGCAGCTTGCGGGGGAGGGCCTCCTACGAGCAGTACTTC. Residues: CASSLRGRASYEQYF.

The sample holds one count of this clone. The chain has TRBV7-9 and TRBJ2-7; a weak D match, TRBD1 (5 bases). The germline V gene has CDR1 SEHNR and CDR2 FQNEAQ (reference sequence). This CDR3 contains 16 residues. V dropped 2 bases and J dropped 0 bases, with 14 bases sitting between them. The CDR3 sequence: CASSLFVGQSSYEQYF. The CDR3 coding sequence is TGTGCCAGCAGCTTATTTGTCGGACAAAGCTCCTACGAGCAGTACTTC.

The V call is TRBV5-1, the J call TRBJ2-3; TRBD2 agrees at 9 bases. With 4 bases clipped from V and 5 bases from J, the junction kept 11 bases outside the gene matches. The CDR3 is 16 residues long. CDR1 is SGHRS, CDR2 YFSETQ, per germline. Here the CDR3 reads CASSLNSGSFGDTQYF. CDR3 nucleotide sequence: TGCGCCAGCAGCCTCAATAGCGGGAGCTTCGGAGATACGCAGTATTTT. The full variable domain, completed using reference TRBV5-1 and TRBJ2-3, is KAGVTQTPRYLIKTRGQQVTLSCSPISGHRSVSWYQQTPGQGLQFLFEYFSETQRNKGNFPGRFSGRQFSNSRSEMNVSTLELGDSALYLCASSLNSGSFGDTQYFGPGTRLTVL.

CDR3 protein: CASSAFLSGEKLFF. The CDR3 DNA sequence: TGTGCCAGCAGCGCATTTCTTTCGGGGGAAAAACTGTTTTTT. The chain employs TRBV9 and TRBJ1-4; D call uncertain. CDR3 length: 14 amino acids. With 3 bases removed from V and 8 bases from J, the gap between germline ends came to 14 bases. Germline lookup yields CDR1 SGDLS and CDR2 YYNGEE.

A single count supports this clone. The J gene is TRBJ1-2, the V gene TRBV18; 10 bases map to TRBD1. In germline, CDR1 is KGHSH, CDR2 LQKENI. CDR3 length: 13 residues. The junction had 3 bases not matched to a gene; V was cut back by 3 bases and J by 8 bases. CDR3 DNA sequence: TGTGCCAGCTCACCGACAGGGGGCGAAGGCTACACCTTC. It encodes CASSPTGGEGYTF.

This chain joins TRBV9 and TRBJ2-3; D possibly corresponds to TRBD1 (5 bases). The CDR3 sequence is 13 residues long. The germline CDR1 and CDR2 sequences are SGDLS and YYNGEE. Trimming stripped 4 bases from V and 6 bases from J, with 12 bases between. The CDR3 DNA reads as TGTGCCAGCAGCACGCAGGGTGCGGATACGCAGTATTTT. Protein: CASSTQGADTQYF.

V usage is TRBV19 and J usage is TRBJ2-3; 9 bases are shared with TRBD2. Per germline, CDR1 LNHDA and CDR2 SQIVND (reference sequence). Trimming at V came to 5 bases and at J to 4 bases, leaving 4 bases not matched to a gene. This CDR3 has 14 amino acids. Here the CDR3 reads CASSLGGRADTQYF. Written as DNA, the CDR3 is TGTGCCAGTAGTTTAGGCGGGAGGGCAGATACGCAGTATTTT.

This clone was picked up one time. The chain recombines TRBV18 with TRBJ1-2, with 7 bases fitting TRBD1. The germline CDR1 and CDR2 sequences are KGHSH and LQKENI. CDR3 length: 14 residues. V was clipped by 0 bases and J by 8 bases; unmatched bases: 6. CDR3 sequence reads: CASSPPTGVQGYTF. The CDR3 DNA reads TGTGCCAGCTCACCACCAACAGGGGTTCAAGGCTACACCTTC.

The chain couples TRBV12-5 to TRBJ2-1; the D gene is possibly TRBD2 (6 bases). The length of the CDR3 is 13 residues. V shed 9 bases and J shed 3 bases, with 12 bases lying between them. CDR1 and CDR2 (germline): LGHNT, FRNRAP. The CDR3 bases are TGTGCTAGCGGGACTTTTTACTACAATGAGCAGTTCTTC. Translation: CASGTFYYNEQFF.

Written as DNA, the CDR3 is TGCAGCGTTGAAGCAGGGGCTTTTGGCTACACCTTC. Protein: CSVEAGAFGYTF. The chain combines TRBV29-1 with TRBJ1-2; D may be TRBD1 (6 bases). The CDR3 sequence is 12 residues long. The germline V and J ends were trimmed by 1 base and 7 bases, with 10 bases remaining between them. Per germline, CDR1 SQVTM and CDR2 ANQGSEA.